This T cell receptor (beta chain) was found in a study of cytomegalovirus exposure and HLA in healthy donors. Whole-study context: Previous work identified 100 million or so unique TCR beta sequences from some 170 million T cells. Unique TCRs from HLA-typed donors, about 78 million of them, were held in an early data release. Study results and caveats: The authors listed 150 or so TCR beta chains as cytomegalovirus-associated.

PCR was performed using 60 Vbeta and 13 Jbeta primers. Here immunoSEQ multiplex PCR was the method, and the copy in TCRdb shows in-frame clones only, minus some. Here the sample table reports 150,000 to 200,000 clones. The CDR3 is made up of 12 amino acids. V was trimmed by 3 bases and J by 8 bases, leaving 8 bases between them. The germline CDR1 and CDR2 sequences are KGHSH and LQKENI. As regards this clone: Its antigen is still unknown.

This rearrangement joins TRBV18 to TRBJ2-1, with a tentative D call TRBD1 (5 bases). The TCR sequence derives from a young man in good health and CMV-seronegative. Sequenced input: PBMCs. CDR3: CASSPGAYEQFF. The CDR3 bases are TGTGCCAGCTCACCTGGGGCGTATGAGCAGTTCTTC.